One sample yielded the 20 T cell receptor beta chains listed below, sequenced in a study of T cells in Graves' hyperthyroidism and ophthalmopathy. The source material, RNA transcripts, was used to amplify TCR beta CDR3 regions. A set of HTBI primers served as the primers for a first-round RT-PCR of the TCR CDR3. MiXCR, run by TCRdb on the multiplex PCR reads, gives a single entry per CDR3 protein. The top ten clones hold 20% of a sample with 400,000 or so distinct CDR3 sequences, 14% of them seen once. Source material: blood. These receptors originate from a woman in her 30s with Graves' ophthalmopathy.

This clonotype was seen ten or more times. The CDR3 reads CASSLLHTEAFF. The CDR3 coding sequence is TGTGCCAGCAGTTTATTACACACTGAAGCTTTCTTT. The chain carries TRBV28 and TRBJ1-1, with no clear D. V was shortened by 1 base and J by 3 bases, with 3 bases between the two germline ends. CDR1 is MDHEN and CDR2 is SYDVKM in the germline V gene. The CDR3 consists of 12 residues.

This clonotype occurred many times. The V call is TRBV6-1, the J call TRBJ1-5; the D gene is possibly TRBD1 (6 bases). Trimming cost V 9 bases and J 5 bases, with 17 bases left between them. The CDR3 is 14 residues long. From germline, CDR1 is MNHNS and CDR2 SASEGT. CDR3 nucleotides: TGTGCCAGGTTAAGTCCACAGGGAGATCAGCCCCAGCATTTT. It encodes CARLSPQGDQPQHF.

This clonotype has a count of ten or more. The CDR3 here is CASSLFAGDTEAFF. As DNA, the CDR3 is TGTGCCAGCAGCTTATTTGCGGGAGACACTGAAGCTTTCTTT. V is TRBV7-8 and J is TRBJ1-1; D not resolved. Trimming stripped 2 bases from V and 3 bases from J, with 10 bases between. The CDR3 is made up of 14 amino acids. CDR1 SGHVS and CDR2 FQNEAQ come from the germline V gene.

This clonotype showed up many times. The CDR3 DNA follows: TGTGCCTGGAGTGCGCAGGGGGCTAGGGTTAACACTGAAGCTTTCTTT. Translated, it gives CAWSAQGARVNTEAFF. The genes are TRBV30 and TRBJ1-1, with 8 bases identical to TRBD1. This CDR3 is built from 16 residues. CDR1 is GTSNPN and CDR2 is SVGIG in the germline V gene (reference sequence). V shed 1 base and J 2 bases; nucleotides not matched to a gene: 9.

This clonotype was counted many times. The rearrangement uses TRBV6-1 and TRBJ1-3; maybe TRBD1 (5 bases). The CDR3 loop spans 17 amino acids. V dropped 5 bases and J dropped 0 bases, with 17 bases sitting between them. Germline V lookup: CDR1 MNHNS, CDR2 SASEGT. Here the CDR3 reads CASSRAGLERSGNTIYF. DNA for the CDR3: TGTGCCAGCAGTAGAGCAGGGTTGGAGCGCTCTGGAAACACCATATATTTT.

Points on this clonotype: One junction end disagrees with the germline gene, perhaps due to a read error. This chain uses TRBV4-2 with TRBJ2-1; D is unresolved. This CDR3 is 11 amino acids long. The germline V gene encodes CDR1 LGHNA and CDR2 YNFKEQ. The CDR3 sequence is CAGSLDREQFF. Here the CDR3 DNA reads TGTGCCGGCAGCCTCGACCGGGAGCAGTTCTTC.

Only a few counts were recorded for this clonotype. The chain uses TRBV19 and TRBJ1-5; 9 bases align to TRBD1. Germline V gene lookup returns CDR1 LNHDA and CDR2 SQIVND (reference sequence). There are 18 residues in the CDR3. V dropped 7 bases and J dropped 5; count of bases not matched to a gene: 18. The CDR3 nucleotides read TGTGCCAGTATTGCCGGACCGTTAGGGACAGGGCCTTATCAGCCCCAGCATTTT. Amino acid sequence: CASIAGPLGTGPYQPQHF.

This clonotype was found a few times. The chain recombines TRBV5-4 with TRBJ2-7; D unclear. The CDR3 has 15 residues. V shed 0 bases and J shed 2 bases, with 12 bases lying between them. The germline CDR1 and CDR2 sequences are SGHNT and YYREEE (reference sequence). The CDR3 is CASSLGRGRPYEQYF. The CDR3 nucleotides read TGTGCCAGCAGCTTGGGCCGTGGCAGACCCTACGAGCAGTACTTC.

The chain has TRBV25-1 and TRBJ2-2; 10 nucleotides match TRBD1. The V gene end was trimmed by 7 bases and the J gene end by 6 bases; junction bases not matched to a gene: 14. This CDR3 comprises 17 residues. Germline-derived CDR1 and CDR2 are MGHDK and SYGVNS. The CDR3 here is CASTPATGGRVAGELFF. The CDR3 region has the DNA TGTGCCAGCACTCCTGCGACAGGGGGCAGGGTAGCCGGGGAGCTGTTTTTT.

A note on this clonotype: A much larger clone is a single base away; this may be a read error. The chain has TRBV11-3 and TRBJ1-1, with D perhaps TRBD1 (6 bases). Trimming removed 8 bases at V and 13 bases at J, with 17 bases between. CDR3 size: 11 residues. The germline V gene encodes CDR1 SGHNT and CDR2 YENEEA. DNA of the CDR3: TGTGCCAGCGAGTGGGGGGGCGCGGATTTCTTT. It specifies CASEWGGADFF.

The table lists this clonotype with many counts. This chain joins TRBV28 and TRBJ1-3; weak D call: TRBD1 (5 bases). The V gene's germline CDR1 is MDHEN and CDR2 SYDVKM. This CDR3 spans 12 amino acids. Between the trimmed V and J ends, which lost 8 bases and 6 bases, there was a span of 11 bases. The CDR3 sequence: CASLGAANTIYF. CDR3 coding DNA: TGTGCCAGCCTAGGGGCGGCAAACACCATATATTTT.

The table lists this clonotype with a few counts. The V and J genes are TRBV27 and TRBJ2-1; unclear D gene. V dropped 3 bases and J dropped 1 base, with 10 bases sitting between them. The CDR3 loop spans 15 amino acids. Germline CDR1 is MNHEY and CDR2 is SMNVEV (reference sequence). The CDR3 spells CASSFRLASYNEQFF. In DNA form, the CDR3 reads TGTGCCAGCAGTTTCAGACTGGCGTCCTACAATGAGCAGTTCTTC.

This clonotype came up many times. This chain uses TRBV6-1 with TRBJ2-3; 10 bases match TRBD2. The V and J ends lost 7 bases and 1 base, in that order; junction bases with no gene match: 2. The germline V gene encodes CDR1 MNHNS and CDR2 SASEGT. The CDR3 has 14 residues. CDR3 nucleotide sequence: TGTGCCAGCACAGGGACTAGCGGCACAGATACGCAGTATTTT. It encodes CASTGTSGTDTQYF.

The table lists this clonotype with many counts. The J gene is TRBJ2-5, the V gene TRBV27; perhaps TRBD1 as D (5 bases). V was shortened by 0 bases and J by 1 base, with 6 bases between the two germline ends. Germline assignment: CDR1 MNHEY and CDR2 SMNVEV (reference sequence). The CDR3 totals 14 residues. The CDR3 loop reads CASSLSRVQETQYF. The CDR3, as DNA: TGTGCCAGCAGTTTATCCAGGGTCCAAGAGACCCAGTACTTC.

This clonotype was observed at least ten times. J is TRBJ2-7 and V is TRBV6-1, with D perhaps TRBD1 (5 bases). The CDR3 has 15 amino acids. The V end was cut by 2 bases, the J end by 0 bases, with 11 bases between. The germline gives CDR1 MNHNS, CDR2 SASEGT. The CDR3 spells CASSEHPRDSYEQYF. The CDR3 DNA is TGTGCCAGCAGTGAACATCCCAGGGACTCCTACGAGCAGTACTTC.

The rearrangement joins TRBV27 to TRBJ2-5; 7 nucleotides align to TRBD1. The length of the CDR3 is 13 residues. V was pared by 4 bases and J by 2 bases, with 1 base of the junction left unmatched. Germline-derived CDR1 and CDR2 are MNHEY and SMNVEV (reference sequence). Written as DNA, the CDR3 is TGTGCCAGCAGTTCACAGGGGCAAGAGACCCAGTACTTC. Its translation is CASSSQGQETQYF.

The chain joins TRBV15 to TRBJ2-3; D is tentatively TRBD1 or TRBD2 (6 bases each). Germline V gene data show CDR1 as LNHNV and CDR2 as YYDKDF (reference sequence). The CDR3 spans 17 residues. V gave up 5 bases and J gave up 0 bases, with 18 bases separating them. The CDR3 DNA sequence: TGTGCCACCAGCGGCCGAGGGGGGTCAACTAGCACAGATACGCAGTATTTT. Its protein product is CATSGRGGSTSTDTQYF.

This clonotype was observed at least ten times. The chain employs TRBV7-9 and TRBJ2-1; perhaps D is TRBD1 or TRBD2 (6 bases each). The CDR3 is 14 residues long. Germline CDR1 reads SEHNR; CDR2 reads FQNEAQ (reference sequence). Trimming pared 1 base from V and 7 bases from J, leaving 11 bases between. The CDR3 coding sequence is TGTGCCAGCAGCTTAGGGTTAGGGGGGAATGAGCAGTTCTTC. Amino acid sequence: CASSLGLGGNEQFF.

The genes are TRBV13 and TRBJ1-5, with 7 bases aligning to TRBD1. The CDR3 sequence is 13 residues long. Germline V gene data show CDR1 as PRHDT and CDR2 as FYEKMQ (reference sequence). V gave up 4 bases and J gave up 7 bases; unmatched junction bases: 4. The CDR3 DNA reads TGTGCCAGCAGCTCGGACAGGTCCCAGCCCCAGCATTTT. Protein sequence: CASSSDRSQPQHF.

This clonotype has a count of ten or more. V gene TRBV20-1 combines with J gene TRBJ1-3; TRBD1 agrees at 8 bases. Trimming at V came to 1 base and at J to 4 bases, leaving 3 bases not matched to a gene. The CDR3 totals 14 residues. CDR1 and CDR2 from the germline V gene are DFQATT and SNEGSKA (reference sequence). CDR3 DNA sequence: TGCAGTGCTAGAGCAGGGGGCGCCGGAAACACCATATATTTT. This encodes CSARAGGAGNTIYF.